These T cell receptor beta chains were read from a single sample in a study of identical twins. TCRdb re-analysed the 5' RACE reads in MiXCR, keeping a single row per CDR3 protein. The sample carries roughly 720,000 distinct CDR3 sequences, 18% recorded once. This same sample was also part of a study on T cells expressing NK-cell markers.

Material: PBMCs. These receptors were obtained from a woman aged 18-30 years in good health. CDR3s include the opening cysteine and the closing phenylalanine or tryptophan. A D gene is named only where the DNA matches it firmly. Not all rows give a size; the values are once, few, many and, for expanded clones, a class.

j_gene: TRBJ1-5; abundance: -; d_gene: TRBD1; v_gene: TRBV6-1; CDR3nt: TGTGCCAGCAGCCCGACAGGGGGAAGTCAGCCCCAGCATTTT; CDR3aa: CASSPTGGSQPQHF
j_gene: TRBJ2-7; abundance: few; d_gene: TRBD2; v_gene: TRBV4-3; CDR3nt: TGCGCCAGCAGCCAAGGAAGTAGCGGGAGGACCTACGAGCAGTACTTC; CDR3aa: CASSQGSSGRTYEQYF
j_gene: TRBJ1-1; abundance: -; d_gene: -; v_gene: TRBV5-1; CDR3nt: TGCGCCAGCAGCCCTGACGTCATGAACACTGAAGCTTTCTTT; CDR3aa: CASSPDVMNTEAFF
j_gene: TRBJ1-2; abundance: few; d_gene: -; v_gene: TRBV10-3; CDR3nt: TGTGCCATCAGTGACCCCAGGAGAGGGGACTATGGCTACACCTTC; CDR3aa: CAISDPRRGDYGYTF
j_gene: TRBJ2-1; abundance: few; d_gene: TRBD2; v_gene: TRBV5-6; CDR3nt: TGTGCCAGCAGCATAGCGGGACTCTACAATGAGCAGTTCTTC; CDR3aa: CASSIAGLYNEQFF
j_gene: TRBJ2-3; abundance: few; d_gene: -; v_gene: TRBV5-6; CDR3nt: TGTGCCAGCAGCTCTGGTGGGGGGCGCATCTCAGATACGCAGTATTTT; CDR3aa: CASSSGGGRISDTQYF
j_gene: TRBJ2-7; abundance: few; d_gene: -; v_gene: TRBV10-3; CDR3nt: TGTGCCATCAGTGATGCGCCTAGCTGGTACGAGCAGTACTTC; CDR3aa: CAISDAPSWYEQYF
j_gene: TRBJ2-5; abundance: -; d_gene: -; v_gene: TRBV7-2; CDR3nt: TGTGCCAGCAGCACGGGAGTACGGGAGACCCAGTACTTC; CDR3aa: CASSTGVRETQYF
j_gene: TRBJ2-3; abundance: -; d_gene: -; v_gene: TRBV5-1; CDR3nt: TGCGCCAGCAGCTCCCGGCCGGCTCCGGATACGCAGTATTTT; CDR3aa: CASSSRPAPDTQYF
j_gene: TRBJ2-1; abundance: few; d_gene: -; v_gene: TRBV21-1; CDR3nt: TGTGCCAGCAGGGAGAAAACGAATGAGCAGTTCTTC; CDR3aa: CASREKTNEQFF
j_gene: TRBJ2-1; abundance: few; d_gene: -; v_gene: TRBV5-1; CDR3nt: TGCGCCAGCAGCTCGGAGTCCTACAATGAGCAGTTCTTC; CDR3aa: CASSSESYNEQFF
j_gene: TRBJ2-7; abundance: many; d_gene: TRBD2; v_gene: TRBV12-3/TRBV12-4; CDR3nt: TGTGCCAGCAGGCCCACTAGCGGAACTAGCTCCTACGAGCAGTACTTC; CDR3aa: CASRPTSGTSSYEQYF
j_gene: TRBJ2-2; abundance: -; d_gene: -; v_gene: TRBV11-2; CDR3nt: TGTGCCAGCAGCACTCCACGGACGGACACCGGGGAGCTGTTTTTT; CDR3aa: CASSTPRTDTGELFF
j_gene: TRBJ1-6; abundance: few; d_gene: -; v_gene: TRBV20-1; CDR3nt: TGCAGTGCTGCCACAGGGTATAATAATTCACCCCTCCACTTT; CDR3aa: CSAATGYNNSPLHF
j_gene: TRBJ2-7; abundance: -; d_gene: -; v_gene: TRBV10-3; CDR3nt: TGTGCCATCGCAGGGAGCTCCTACGAGCAGTACTTC; CDR3aa: CAIAGSSYEQYF
j_gene: TRBJ2-7; abundance: -; d_gene: -; v_gene: TRBV20-1; CDR3nt: TGCAGTGCCGTCGAGGTAGGGAGCTACGAGCAGTACTTC; CDR3aa: CSAVEVGSYEQYF
j_gene: TRBJ1-1; abundance: few; d_gene: -; v_gene: TRBV18; CDR3nt: TGTGCCAGCTCCCCGTTACAGGGTAGCGCTGAAGCTTTCTTT; CDR3aa: CASSPLQGSAEAFF
j_gene: TRBJ2-5; abundance: -; d_gene: TRBD2; v_gene: TRBV5-1; CDR3nt: TGCGCCAGCAGCACCCCTAGCGGGGGGCTTGGGCGAGAGACCCAGTACTTC; CDR3aa: CASSTPSGGLGRETQYF
j_gene: TRBJ2-1; abundance: few; d_gene: -; v_gene: TRBV12-3/TRBV12-4; CDR3nt: TGTGCCAGCAGTTTTGACGGGACTGAGCAGTTCTTC; CDR3aa: CASSFDGTEQFF
j_gene: TRBJ2-3; abundance: -; d_gene: TRBD2; v_gene: TRBV11-2; CDR3nt: TGTGCCAGCAGACCCGCTCGGGGGGGCCGGAATACGCAGTATTTT; CDR3aa: CASRPARGGRNTQYF
j_gene: TRBJ1-1; abundance: few; d_gene: -; v_gene: TRBV5-1; CDR3nt: TGCGCCAGCAGCTTGCTGAGACCGAACACTGAAGCTTTCTTT; CDR3aa: CASSLLRPNTEAFF
j_gene: TRBJ2-7; abundance: -; d_gene: -; v_gene: TRBV10-3; CDR3nt: TGTGCCAACTCACCTTCAGACAGGAGCTCCTACGAGCAGTACTTC; CDR3aa: CANSPSDRSSYEQYF
j_gene: TRBJ1-2; abundance: few; d_gene: -; v_gene: TRBV27; CDR3nt: TGTGCCAGCAAGAGGCAGGCGGGGTCCTATGGCTACACCTTC; CDR3aa: CASKRQAGSYGYTF
j_gene: TRBJ2-7; abundance: -; d_gene: TRBD2; v_gene: TRBV20-1; CDR3nt: TGCAGTGCAACCCCGGGACTATACTACGAGCAGTACTTC; CDR3aa: CSATPGLYYEQYF
j_gene: TRBJ1-1; abundance: few; d_gene: -; v_gene: TRBV5-1; CDR3nt: TGCGCCAGCAGCTTGGTCAATGGGGACTCTGAAGCTTTCTTT; CDR3aa: CASSLVNGDSEAFF
j_gene: TRBJ2-7; abundance: -; d_gene: -; v_gene: TRBV30; CDR3nt: TGTGCCTGGATCGGTAGCGGTTCCTACGAGCAGTACTTC; CDR3aa: CAWIGSGSYEQYF
j_gene: TRBJ2-5; abundance: few; d_gene: TRBD2; v_gene: TRBV20-1; CDR3nt: TGCAGTGCCTTGGGACTAGCGAGTACGGAGACCCAGTACTTC; CDR3aa: CSALGLASTETQYF
j_gene: TRBJ2-5; abundance: few; d_gene: TRBD1; v_gene: TRBV20-1; CDR3nt: TGCAGTGCCCGACAGGGGGCCCTAAGGGGGACCCAGTACTTC; CDR3aa: CSARQGALRGTQYF
j_gene: TRBJ1-1; abundance: -; d_gene: -; v_gene: TRBV19; CDR3nt: TGTGCCAGTAGTATCCTGGCGGGGAGCACTGAAGCTTTCTTT; CDR3aa: CASSILAGSTEAFF
j_gene: TRBJ2-5; abundance: -; d_gene: TRBD2; v_gene: TRBV5-6; CDR3nt: TGTGCCAGCAGTCGTGTCTCTAGCGGGTATGAGACCCAGTACTTC; CDR3aa: CASSRVSSGYETQYF
j_gene: TRBJ2-5; abundance: -; d_gene: TRBD2; v_gene: TRBV24-1; CDR3nt: TGTGCCACAGGTGGCGGGGGACAAGAGACCCAGTACTTC; CDR3aa: CATGGGGQETQYF
j_gene: TRBJ2-7; abundance: -; d_gene: TRBD1; v_gene: TRBV6-1; CDR3nt: TGTGCCAGCAGTGTCGGAGACAGGGTCTACGAGCAGTACTTC; CDR3aa: CASSVGDRVYEQYF
j_gene: TRBJ2-1; abundance: many; d_gene: TRBD2; v_gene: TRBV6-1; CDR3nt: TGTGCCAGCAGGCTACTAGCGGGAATTAGCAATGAGCAGTTCTTC; CDR3aa: CASRLLAGISNEQFF
j_gene: TRBJ2-4; abundance: -; d_gene: -; v_gene: TRBV7-2; CDR3nt: TGTGCCAGCAGCTTTCCCGGACAGATAGCCAAAAACATTCAGTACTTC; CDR3aa: CASSFPGQIAKNIQYF
j_gene: TRBJ2-7; abundance: few; d_gene: -; v_gene: TRBV12-3/TRBV12-4; CDR3nt: TGTGCCAGCAGTGGCGGGAAGTACGAGCAGTACTTC; CDR3aa: CASSGGKYEQYF
j_gene: TRBJ1-2; abundance: -; d_gene: TRBD1; v_gene: TRBV29-1; CDR3nt: TGCAGCGGGTACGGGACAGTTTATGGCTACACCTTC; CDR3aa: CSGYGTVYGYTF
j_gene: TRBJ2-7; abundance: few; d_gene: TRBD1; v_gene: TRBV5-6; CDR3nt: TGTGCCAGCAGTTACCTCCAGGACAGGGGAGACTACGAGCAGTACTTC; CDR3aa: CASSYLQDRGDYEQYF
j_gene: TRBJ1-5; abundance: -; d_gene: -; v_gene: TRBV27; CDR3nt: TGTGCCAGCAGTTTCGGTGGGAGGGGTTTGATGTATCAGCCCCAGCATTTT; CDR3aa: CASSFGGRGLMYQPQHF
j_gene: TRBJ2-7; abundance: few; d_gene: -; v_gene: TRBV12-3/TRBV12-4; CDR3nt: TGTGCCAGCAAGGGGTTAGGGTACGAGCAGTACTTC; CDR3aa: CASKGLGYEQYF
j_gene: TRBJ2-1; abundance: few; d_gene: -; v_gene: TRBV20-1; CDR3nt: TGCAGTGCTAGGGGTTGGCTTCGAGGCCACAATGAGCAGTTCTTC; CDR3aa: CSARGWLRGHNEQFF
j_gene: TRBJ2-1; abundance: few; d_gene: TRBD2; v_gene: TRBV15; CDR3nt: TGTGCCACCAGCAGAGCCGGGACTAGCGGCAATGAGCAGTTCTTC; CDR3aa: CATSRAGTSGNEQFF
j_gene: TRBJ2-7; abundance: -; d_gene: -; v_gene: TRBV27; CDR3nt: TGTGCCAGCAGTTCCAACATCGTAAGGGGCCAGTCCAACGAGCAGTACTTC; CDR3aa: CASSSNIVRGQSNEQYF
j_gene: TRBJ1-1; abundance: few; d_gene: -; v_gene: TRBV3-1; CDR3nt: TGTGCCAGCAGCCTACGACAACAATCATATGAAGCTTTCTTT; CDR3aa: CASSLRQQSYEAFF
j_gene: TRBJ1-3; abundance: few; d_gene: -; v_gene: TRBV12-3/TRBV12-4; CDR3nt: TGTGCCAGCAGTTACTACAGCCGGACCATATATTTT; CDR3aa: CASSYYSRTIYF
j_gene: TRBJ2-7; abundance: few; d_gene: -; v_gene: TRBV5-1; CDR3nt: TGCGCCAGCAGCTTGGACAGGCCCTACTCCTACGAGCAGTACTTC; CDR3aa: CASSLDRPYSYEQYF
j_gene: TRBJ2-3; abundance: -; d_gene: -; v_gene: TRBV7-2; CDR3nt: TGTGCCAGCAGCCAACGTGGAGAGGCCTGGTATGATACGCAGTATTTT; CDR3aa: CASSQRGEAWYDTQYF
j_gene: TRBJ2-2; abundance: -; d_gene: -; v_gene: TRBV5-1; CDR3nt: TGCGCCAGCAGCACAGCCATCGTGACCGGGGAGCTGTTTTTT; CDR3aa: CASSTAIVTGELFF
j_gene: TRBJ2-5; abundance: many; d_gene: -; v_gene: TRBV30; CDR3nt: TGTGCCTGGACAGCGCTACAAGAGACCCAGTACTTC; CDR3aa: CAWTALQETQYF
j_gene: TRBJ2-1; abundance: many; d_gene: TRBD2; v_gene: TRBV29-1; CDR3nt: TGCAGCGTTGGACTAGCCGGCAATGAGCAGTTCTTC; CDR3aa: CSVGLAGNEQFF
j_gene: TRBJ1-2; abundance: -; d_gene: TRBD1; v_gene: TRBV18; CDR3nt: TGTGCCAGCTCCAGGGGGCCTAACTATGGCTACACCTTC; CDR3aa: CASSRGPNYGYTF
j_gene: TRBJ1-5; abundance: -; d_gene: TRBD1; v_gene: TRBV20-1; CDR3nt: TGCAGTGCTAGAGGGGACAGGGAAAATCAGCCCCAGCATTTT; CDR3aa: CSARGDRENQPQHF
j_gene: TRBJ2-3; abundance: -; d_gene: TRBD2; v_gene: TRBV19; CDR3nt: TGTGCCAGTAATCGTCGACACCCCGGGACTAGCGGGGCCACAGATACGCAGTATTTT; CDR3aa: CASNRRHPGTSGATDTQYF
j_gene: TRBJ1-1; abundance: few; d_gene: -; v_gene: TRBV4-2; CDR3nt: -; CDR3aa: CASSQDVAGGARTFF